These 6 T cell receptor beta chains were all obtained from the same sample, sequenced in a study of beta chain features in type 1 diabetes. Study-level findings and limits: TCRB CDR3s from Type 1 diabetes patients were moderately but significantly shorter in all four CD4+ subsets.

Their antigens are not known. Expressed TCRB transcripts were sequenced because the entire RNA isolate underwent reverse transcription. Generated by immunoSEQ multiplex PCR, the TCRdb table keeps only in-frame clones and is missing some. The sample records 200,000 to 250,000 clones, around 15% being singletons. Specimen: naive CD4+ T cells from blood. These receptors originate from a man younger than 40 with type 1 diabetes.

This chain links TRBV2 with TRBJ2-2, with 9 bases fitting TRBD1. CDR3 length: 15 amino acids. The junction had 7 bases not matched to a gene; V was cut back by 7 bases and J by 4 bases. CDR1 and CDR2 from the germline V gene are SNHLY and FYNNEI. The DNA for the CDR3 is TGTGCCAGCAATCAACAGGGGGCTAGCACCGGGGAGCTGTTTTTT. Translated: CASNQQGASTGELFF.

This rearrangement joins TRBV9 to TRBJ1-2; D gene uncertain. This CDR3 has 12 amino acids. The germline V gene encodes CDR1 SGDLS and CDR2 YYNGEE. The V end lost 2 bases, the J end lost 4 bases, and 6 bases lay between the germline ends. The CDR3 DNA reads TGTGCCAGCAGCGTTCCTACCTATGGCTACACCTTC. This gives the protein CASSVPTYGYTF.

The rearrangement joins TRBV9 to TRBJ1-5; TRBD1 aligns across 8 bases. Germline assignment: CDR1 SGDLS and CDR2 YYNGEE. This CDR3 region has 14 residues. Trimming removed 3 bases from V and 6 bases from J; junction bases left unmatched: 5. Here the CDR3 DNA reads TGTGCCAGCAGCGACGGACAGGGTACTCAGCCCCAGCATTTT. Protein product: CASSDGQGTQPQHF.

This clone occurred a few times. J is TRBJ2-1 and V is TRBV7-6; 9 bases line up with TRBD2. J gave up 4 bases and V 6 bases, and 4 bases lay outside the gene matches. The CDR3 totals 14 residues. From germline, CDR1 is SGHVS and CDR2 FNYEAQ. DNA for the CDR3: TGTGCCAGCAGTTACCTAGCGGGATACAATGAGCAGTTCTTC. Translated, it gives CASSYLAGYNEQFF.

The rearrangement uses TRBV4-1 and TRBJ2-7, with 8 bases lining up with TRBD1. Germline V gives CDR1 MGHRA, CDR2 YSYEKL. With 5 bases clipped from V and 4 bases from J, the junction kept 7 bases outside the gene matches. This CDR3 contains 14 residues. As DNA, the CDR3 is TGCGCCAGCAGCACCGGGACAGGACGTTACGAGCAGTACTTC. It translates to CASSTGTGRYEQYF.

CDR3 region: CAWSLRHMRNQPQHF. In nucleotides, the CDR3 is TGTGCCTGGAGTTTACGGCACATGAGGAATCAGCCCCAGCATTTT. This rearrangement joins TRBV30 to TRBJ1-5; no clear D gene. The V end lost 2 bases, the J end lost 4 bases, and 15 bases lay between the germline ends. The CDR3 is made up of 15 amino acids. CDR1 is GTSNPN, CDR2 SVGIG, per germline (reference sequence).